This TCR beta chain was identified in a study of blood T cell repertoires in COVID-19. TCRdb keeps only in-frame clones here, not all; method: immunoSEQ multiplex PCR. The table has more than 140,000 clones, 70% to 85% seen once. The sequence was collected from a woman aged 45-65 years in a cohort sampled during active or convalescent COVID-19. Sequencing was performed on peripheral blood.

The DNA for the CDR3 is TGTGCCAGCAGCCTTTGGACAGGCGACTATAGCAATCAGCCCCAGCATTTT. It is translated as CASSLWTGDYSNQPQHF. The rearrangement uses TRBV7-9 and TRBJ1-5; TRBD1 matches 7 bases. The J segment lost 0 bases and the V segment lost 5 bases, leaving 10 bases of the junction unmatched. The CDR3 contains 17 residues. Germline CDR1 reads SEHNR; CDR2 reads FQNEAQ (reference sequence).